A single sample gave rise to the 8 T cell receptor beta chains below, sequenced in a study of tumor and adjacent non-tumor tissue in lung cancer. This sample's RNA came from whole unsorted tissue. Three rounds of nested PCR, following a modified ARM-PCR protocol, produced the TCRbeta library. MiXCR, run by TCRdb on the multiplex PCR reads, gives a single entry per CDR3 protein. The sample contains some 99,000 distinct CDR3 sequences, about 75% of which appear only once. Sequenced material: lung tumor tissue. All receptors derive from a woman aged 55-70 years with non-small cell lung cancer.

This clonotype was recorded at least ten times. V is TRBV5-4 and J is TRBJ2-7; 7 positions agree with TRBD1. The germline V gene has CDR1 SGHNT and CDR2 YYREEE (reference sequence). The junction had 14 bases not matched to a gene; V was cut back by 2 bases and J by 3 bases. The CDR3 length is 17 residues. The CDR3 region has the DNA TGTGCCAGCAGCTTCGGGACAGACCCTAACCGAATCTACGAGCAGTACTTC. Protein product: CASSFGTDPNRIYEQYF. The whole variable domain, remainder taken from reference TRBV5-4 and TRBJ2-7, is ETGVTQSPTHLIKTRGQQVTLRCSSQSGHNTVSWYQQALGQGPQFIFQYYREEENGRGNFPPRFSGLQFPNYSSELNVNALELDDSALYLCASSFGTDPNRIYEQYFGPGTRLTVT.

In this sample, this clonotype is medium-sized. V is TRBV20-1 and J is TRBJ2-3; no firm D call. Trimming stripped 4 bases from V and 0 bases from J, with 8 bases between. Per the germline V gene, CDR1 is DFQATT and CDR2 is SNEGSKA (reference sequence). The CDR3 totals 13 residues. CDR3 sequence (DNA): TGCAGTGCTAAATCGGAGAGCACAGATACGCAGTATTTT. This gives the protein CSAKSESTDTQYF.

As for this clonotype: A much larger clone lies a single base off, so this may be a read error. The missing conserved phenylalanine or tryptophan at the end of this CDR3 makes a read error likely. The DNA is left out, because the CDR3 cannot be placed on it with certainty; the CDR3 is given as TCRdb lists it. This rearrangement joins TRBV11-2 to TRBJ2-3. CDR1 is SGHAT and CDR2 is FQNNGV in the germline V gene. The CDR3 is 15 amino acids in total, end residues counted. CDR3 loop: CASSLVERETDTRYS.

The chain is built from TRBV12-3 or TRBV12-4 and TRBJ2-5, with 7 bases identical to TRBD1. Unmatched junction bases numbered 2, after V lost 0 bases and J lost 1 base. The CDR3 covers 15 residues. Here the CDR3 DNA reads TGTGCCAGCAGTTTAGCTAGGGGGCCCCAAGAGACCCAGTACTTC. Translating it yields CASSLARGPQETQYF.

Many counts were recorded for this clonotype. The gene calls are TRBV6-5 and TRBJ2-1; 11 bases fit TRBD2. The length of the CDR3 is 15 residues. Trimming cost V 8 bases and J 9 bases; bases outside gene matches: 12. CDR1 and CDR2 from the germline V gene are MNHEY and SVGAGI. CDR3 nucleotides: TGTGCCAGCTGCTTGGGGCTAGCGGGAGGTCGTGAGCAGTTCTTC. It translates to CASCLGLAGGREQFF.

This clonotype was seen only once. One end of the junction is discordant with germline, which a read error may explain. The chain combines TRBV29-1 with TRBJ1-2; 9 bases map to TRBD1. The CDR3 runs to 15 residues. Germline V CDR1 and CDR2: SQVTM, ANQGSEA. CDR3 DNA sequence: TGCAGCCTTCGCACCCTCGGGACAGGGCGATATGACTACACCTTC. This codes for CSLRTLGTGRYDYTF.

Of note for this clonotype: The CDR3 end shows no conserved phenylalanine or tryptophan, and so a read error is likely. The CDR3 sequence is CASSPGRLSGVQETQYI. In DNA, the CDR3 is TGCGCCAGCAGCCCGGGTAGGCTATCGGGGGTCCAAGAGACCCAGTACATC. The V and J genes are TRBV4-3 and TRBJ2-5; possible D gene TRBD2, 6 bases. Germline CDR1 and CDR2: LGHNA and YSLEER. This CDR3 spans 17 amino acids. V dropped 4 bases and J dropped 1 base, with 19 bases sitting between them.

Of note for this clonotype: Germline is not matched at one junction end, which may reflect a read error. J is TRBJ2-1 and V is TRBV20-1; the D gene could be TRBD1 or TRBD2 (5 bases each). Germline lookup yields CDR1 DFQATT and CDR2 SNEGSKA (reference sequence). The CDR3 has 13 amino acids. In DNA, the CDR3 is TGCGATGCTAGAAGGGACCAATACAATGAGCAGCTCTTC. Protein: CDARRDQYNEQLF.